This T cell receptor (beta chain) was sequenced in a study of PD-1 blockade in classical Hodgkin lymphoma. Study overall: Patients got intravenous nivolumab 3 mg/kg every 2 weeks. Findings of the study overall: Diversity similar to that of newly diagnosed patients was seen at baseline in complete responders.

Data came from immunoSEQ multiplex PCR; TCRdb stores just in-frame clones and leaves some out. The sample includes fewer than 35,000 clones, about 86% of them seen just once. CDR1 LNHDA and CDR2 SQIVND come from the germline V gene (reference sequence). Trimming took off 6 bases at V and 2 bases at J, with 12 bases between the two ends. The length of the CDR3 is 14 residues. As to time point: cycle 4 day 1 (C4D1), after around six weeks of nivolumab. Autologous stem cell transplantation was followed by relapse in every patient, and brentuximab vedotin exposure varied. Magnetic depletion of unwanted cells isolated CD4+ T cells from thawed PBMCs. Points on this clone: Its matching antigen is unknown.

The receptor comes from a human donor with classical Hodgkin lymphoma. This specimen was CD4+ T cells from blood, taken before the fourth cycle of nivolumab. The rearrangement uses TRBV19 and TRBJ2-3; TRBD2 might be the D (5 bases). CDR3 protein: CASRPGSYTDTQYF. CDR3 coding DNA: TGTGCCAGTAGGCCGGGATCTTACACAGATACGCAGTATTTT. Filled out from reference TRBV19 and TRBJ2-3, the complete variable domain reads DGGITQSPKYLFRKEGQNVTLSCEQNLNHDAMYWYRQDPGQGLRLIYYSQIVNDFQKGDIAEGYSVSREKKESFPLTVTSAQKNPTAFYLCASRPGSYTDTQYFGPGTRLTVL.